This entry concerns a single TCR beta chain. CDR1 and CDR2 from the germline V gene are MNHNY and SVGAGI (reference sequence). The V and J ends lost 5 bases and 10 bases respectively, with 24 bases between them. This CDR3 region has 17 residues. This record belongs to a study of blood T cell repertoires in COVID-19. Across the study: Sources were T cells, B-cell-depleted T cells, or PBMCs; the material itself was cDNA or gDNA.

Under the authors' procedure: Reference gene primers were amplified, and this amplification served to estimate nucleated cell counts. The method was immunoSEQ multiplex PCR; TCRdb's version includes in-frame clones alone and lacks a portion of them. V and J calls and clone size are as listed in that table; D and trimming were resolved from the DNA. The sample records approximately 180,000 clones, approximately 86% being singletons. Sequencing used peripheral blood. The gene calls are TRBV6-6 and TRBJ1-6, with a tentative D call TRBD1 (6 bases). This receptor was taken from a woman aged 45 to 65 with acute or convalescent COVID-19. DNA for the CDR3: TGTGCCAGCAGTCCTACCCTAGGGGGAGCGACAAGGTCACCCCTCCACTTT. The encoded protein is CASSPTLGGATRSPLHF.